Shown below are 28 T cell receptor beta chains from a single sample sequenced in a study of cytomegalovirus exposure and HLA in healthy donors. The method was immunoSEQ multiplex PCR; TCRdb's version includes in-frame clones alone and lacks a portion of them. The table includes approximately 150,000 clones, roughly 90% detected once. Sample: PBMCs. These receptor sequences come from a young man in good health and CMV-seronegative.

V is TRBV11-2 and J is TRBJ1-2, with 10 bases identical to TRBD1. The CDR3 loop spans 15 amino acids. The ends lost 3 bases at V and 6 bases at J; junction bases unmatched: 7. CDR1 and CDR2 from the germline V gene are SGHAT and FQNNGV. CDR3 sequence: CASSFGTGVFDGYTF. CDR3 bases: TGTGCCAGCAGCTTCGGGACAGGGGTCTTCGATGGCTACACCTTC.

This chain links TRBV14 with TRBJ2-6; D not certain. Trimming removed 4 bases from V and 4 bases from J, with 5 bases in between. This CDR3 region has 13 residues. The germline gives CDR1 SGHDN, CDR2 FVKESK. The CDR3 DNA follows: TGTGCCAGCAGCCGAGTGGGGGCCAACGTCCTGACTTTC. This sequence encodes CASSRVGANVLTF.

The gene calls are TRBV27 and TRBJ1-2; 7 bases align to TRBD1. The ends lost 6 bases at V and 5 bases at J; junction bases unmatched: 15. The CDR3 loop spans 16 amino acids. Germline V gene data show CDR1 as MNHEY and CDR2 as SMNVEV (reference sequence). CDR3 loop: CASRTNTGQLGYGYTF. CDR3 in DNA: TGTGCCAGCAGGACTAATACGGGACAGCTGGGATATGGCTACACCTTC.

The J gene is TRBJ1-2, the V gene TRBV5-1; perhaps TRBD1 as D (6 bases). CDR1 and CDR2 from the germline V gene are SGHRS and YFSETQ. CDR3 length: 15 residues. The V and J ends lost 4 bases and 3 bases respectively, with 16 bases between them. The DNA for the CDR3 is TGCGCCAGCAGCGCGGTGGCAGGGGTAGACTATGGCTACACCTTC. Translating gives CASSAVAGVDYGYTF.

This rearrangement joins TRBV14 to TRBJ2-3; 10 bases align to TRBD1. CDR1 and CDR2 (germline): SGHDN, FVKESK. With 0 bases clipped from V and 4 bases from J, the junction kept 4 bases outside the gene matches. This CDR3 spans 16 amino acids. The CDR3 reads CASSQDRDRGSDTQYF. The CDR3 nucleotides are TGTGCCAGCAGCCAAGATAGGGACAGGGGTTCAGATACGCAGTATTTT.

The sample holds a few counts of this clone. The J gene is TRBJ2-7, the V gene TRBV21-1; the D call of TRBD1 is as the table states it, not checked on the DNA. TRBV21-1 constitutes a pseudogene. CDR3 length: 16 residues. In DNA, the CDR3 is TGTGCCAGCAGCAAAGTCGGGACAGTTGACTCCTACGAGCAGTACGTC. Translation gives CASSKVGTVDSYEQYV.

This rearrangement joins TRBV6-5 to TRBJ1-1; D remains unclear. Trimming took 4 bases from V and 1 from J, leaving 7 bases between them. The CDR3 consists of 13 residues. Germline assignment: CDR1 MNHEY and CDR2 SVGAGI. CDR3 DNA sequence: TGTGCCAGCAGTTTGACGGGGAACACTGAAGCTTTCTTT. The encoded protein is CASSLTGNTEAFF.

In its sample, this clone was seen once. The rearrangement uses TRBV4-1 and TRBJ1-6, with 9 bases lining up with TRBD1. CDR1 MGHRA and CDR2 YSYEKL come from the germline V gene. Unmatched junction bases numbered 9, after V lost 2 bases and J lost 7 bases. There are 17 residues in the CDR3. CDR3 nucleotide sequence: TGCGCCAGCAGCCAAAAGATAAAGGGACAGGGCAATTCACCCCTCCACTTT. Amino acid sequence: CASSQKIKGQGNSPLHF.

J is TRBJ2-1 and V is TRBV5-1; 8 bases align to TRBD2. Germline CDR1 SGHRS, CDR2 YFSETQ. This CDR3 is built from 17 residues. Trimming cost V 0 bases and J 4 bases; bases outside gene matches: 9. The CDR3 spells CASSLARGGLIYNEQFF. The CDR3 nucleotides are TGCGCCAGCAGCTTGGCCCGGGGGGGCCTCATTTACAATGAGCAGTTCTTC. Drawing the rest from reference TRBV5-1 and TRBJ2-1, the complete variable domain is KAGVTQTPRYLIKTRGQQVTLSCSPISGHRSVSWYQQTPGQGLQFLFEYFSETQRNKGNFPGRFSGRQFSNSRSEMNVSTLELGDSALYLCASSLARGGLIYNEQFFGPGTRLTVL.

This clone is deemed medium-sized. The rearrangement joins TRBV6-4 to TRBJ2-6; 10 nucleotides agree with TRBD2. The germline gives CDR1 MRHNA, CDR2 SNTAGT. The J segment lost 0 bases and the V segment lost 4 bases, leaving 0 bases of the junction unmatched. The CDR3 runs to 16 residues. In DNA form, the CDR3 reads TGTGCCAGCAGTGGGACTAGCGGCTCTGGGGCCAACGTCCTGACTTTC. Translated, it gives CASSGTSGSGANVLTF.

The rearrangement links TRBV29-1 to TRBJ1-4; possible D gene TRBD1, 6 bases. CDR3 length: 14 residues. Per germline, CDR1 SQVTM and CDR2 ANQGSEA. Trimming removed 7 bases at V and 4 bases at J, with 16 bases between. The CDR3 region is CSALGGAGNEKLFF. The CDR3 DNA sequence: TGCAGCGCCCTAGGGGGGGCTGGTAATGAAAAACTGTTTTTT.

The chain's CDR3 is CSVELDRGQQPQHF. The CDR3 DNA reads TGCAGCGTTGAGCTAGACAGGGGTCAACAGCCCCAGCATTTT. V and J are TRBV29-1 and TRBJ1-5; 8 bases are shared with TRBD1. V lost 3 bases and J lost 7; bases outside the gene matches: 8. This CDR3 contains 14 residues. Germline CDR1 is SQVTM and CDR2 is ANQGSEA.

This sequence joins TRBV5-8 and TRBJ2-6; D is possibly TRBD1 (6 bases). V lost 5 bases, J lost 4 bases, and 19 bases lay in between. The CDR3 length is 17 residues. Germline CDR1 and CDR2: SGHTS and YDEGEE. The CDR3, as DNA: TGTGCCAGCAGTTTTTATCAGGGGATGGCCGGGGCCAACGTCCTGACTTTC. Its protein is CASSFYQGMAGANVLTF.

The V and J genes are TRBV27 and TRBJ2-7, with TRBD2 identical over 8 bases. The junction had 4 bases not matched to a gene; V was cut back by 2 bases and J by 4 bases. The CDR3 length is 14 residues. Germline CDR1 MNHEY, CDR2 SMNVEV (reference sequence). The DNA for the CDR3 is TGTGCCAGCAGTTTAACCCAGCGGGGGTACGAGCAGTACTTC. Its translation is CASSLTQRGYEQYF.

The chain has TRBV6-5 and TRBJ2-5; 9 bases are shared with TRBD1. Germline CDR1 and CDR2: MNHEY and SVGAGI. The length of the CDR3 is 13 residues. V trimming: 6 bases; J trimming: 5 bases; junction bases outside the gene matches: 4. The CDR3 spells CASRTGGAETQYF. The CDR3 nucleotides read TGTGCCAGCAGAACAGGGGGCGCGGAGACCCAGTACTTC.

The rearrangement links TRBV27 to TRBJ2-3; 12 bases fit TRBD2. V trimming: 5 bases; J trimming: 5 bases; junction bases outside the gene matches: 5. The length of the CDR3 is 15 residues. Germline V gene sequence: CDR1 MNHEY, CDR2 SMNVEV (reference sequence). CDR3 loop: CASSQTSGRRDTQYF. As DNA, the CDR3 is TGTGCCAGCAGTCAGACTAGCGGGAGAAGAGATACGCAGTATTTT.

V is TRBV29-1 and J is TRBJ2-1, with a possible D match to TRBD2 (6 bases). The CDR3 has 13 residues. Germline V lookup: CDR1 SQVTM, CDR2 ANQGSEA. Between the trimmed V and J ends, which lost 5 bases and 9 bases, there was a span of 17 bases. DNA for the CDR3: TGCAGCGTTACCCCCGGGACTTCCAGTGAGCAGTTCTTC. It yields the protein CSVTPGTSSEQFF.

The chain carries TRBV29-1 and TRBJ1-5; D gene ambiguous. This CDR3 is built from 12 residues. Germline V gene sequence: CDR1 SQVTM, CDR2 ANQGSEA. V gave up 7 bases and J gave up 3 bases, with 10 bases separating them. DNA of the CDR3: TGCAGCGCCGCGGAACTCAATCAGCCCCAGCATTTT. Its protein product is CSAAELNQPQHF.

The gene calls are TRBV5-1 and TRBJ2-1, with TRBD2 matching 14 bases. Germline V gene sequence: CDR1 SGHRS, CDR2 YFSETQ. CDR3 length: 15 residues. Trimming at V came to 0 bases and at J to 10 bases, leaving 3 bases not matched to a gene. The CDR3 spells CASSLVTSGREEQFF. CDR3 bases: TGCGCCAGCAGCTTGGTGACTAGCGGGAGGGAGGAGCAGTTCTTC.

V and J are TRBV25-1 and TRBJ1-5; 7 nucleotides line up with TRBD1. From germline, CDR1 is MGHDK and CDR2 SYGVNS. Trimming took 5 bases from V and 10 from J; bases not matched to a gene: 8. The CDR3 runs to 13 residues. CDR3 amino acids: CASSQQGFGPQHF. Here the CDR3 DNA reads TGTGCCAGCAGTCAACAGGGGTTTGGTCCCCAGCATTTT. The whole variable domain, remainder taken from reference TRBV25-1 and TRBJ1-5, is EADIYQTPRYLVIGTGKKITLECSQTMGHDKMYWYQQDPGMELHLIHYSYGVNSTEKGDLSSESTVSRIRTEHFPLTLESARPSHTSQYLCASSQQGFGPQHFGDGTRLSIL.

V is TRBV11-2 and J is TRBJ2-7, with a possible D match to TRBD2 (6 bases). This CDR3 is built from 18 residues. Germline V gives CDR1 SGHAT, CDR2 FQNNGV. The germline V and J ends were trimmed by 1 base and 2 bases, with 21 bases remaining between them. CDR3 loop: CASSLGRGAGYSPYEQYV. The CDR3 DNA is TGTGCCAGCAGCTTAGGTAGGGGAGCGGGCTACAGCCCCTACGAGCAGTACGTC.

The gene calls are TRBV5-4 and TRBJ1-2, with 11 bases lining up with TRBD1. The CDR3 has 13 amino acids. Germline V gives CDR1 SGHNT, CDR2 YYREEE (reference sequence). V was pared by 4 bases and J by 6 bases, with 2 bases of the junction left unmatched. Here the CDR3 reads CASSRDRGDGYTF. CDR3 coding DNA: TGTGCCAGCAGCCGGGACAGGGGGGATGGCTACACCTTC.

The chain links TRBV4-1 to TRBJ2-2; 14 nucleotides agree with TRBD2. CDR1 MGHRA and CDR2 YSYEKL come from the germline V gene. The CDR3 has 18 residues. The trim removed 4 bases at V and 4 bases at J, leaving 8 bases unmatched. CDR3 bases: TGCGCCAGCAGCCCTATTGGACTAGCGGGAGGAGGCACCGGGGAGCTGTTTTTT. Encoded protein: CASSPIGLAGGGTGELFF.

This chain joins TRBV29-1 and TRBJ2-5, with TRBD2 identical over 12 bases. The CDR3 has 14 amino acids. Unmatched junction bases numbered 3, after V lost 7 bases and J lost 0 bases. Germline values: CDR1 SQVTM, CDR2 ANQGSEA. The CDR3 DNA reads as TGCAGCGGGGGGACTAGCGGGTACCAAGAGACCCAGTACTTC. This gives the protein CSGGTSGYQETQYF.

V gene TRBV6-5 combines with J gene TRBJ2-1; 10 nucleotides align to TRBD1. Unmatched junction bases numbered 4, after V lost 2 bases and J lost 6 bases. Germline CDR1 is MNHEY and CDR2 is SVGAGI. This CDR3 has 15 amino acids. This CDR3 reads CASSYGTGAANEQFF. The CDR3 nucleotides are TGTGCCAGCAGTTACGGGACAGGGGCCGCCAATGAGCAGTTCTTC.

The rearrangement joins TRBV11-3 to TRBJ1-3; 8 nucleotides align to TRBD1. This CDR3 comprises 15 residues. Germline loops: CDR1 SGHNT, CDR2 YENEEA. The V gene end was trimmed by 4 bases and the J gene end by 0 bases; junction bases not matched to a gene: 2. Written as DNA, the CDR3 is TGTGCCAGCAGCTCGGACAGGGCCTCTGGAAACACCATATATTTT. Translating it yields CASSSDRASGNTIYF.

The rearrangement links TRBV27 to TRBJ2-7; TRBD1 agrees at 7 bases. Germline CDR1 is MNHEY and CDR2 is SMNVEV (reference sequence). The CDR3 contains 15 residues. Trimming took 5 bases from V and 6 from J; bases not matched to a gene: 13. The chain's CDR3 is CASSPWGTGVGEQYF. CDR3 sequence (DNA): TGTGCCAGCAGTCCCTGGGGAACAGGGGTCGGCGAGCAGTACTTC.

The rearrangement links TRBV18 to TRBJ2-5, with 11 bases identical to TRBD2. Unmatched junction bases numbered 12, after V lost 4 bases and J lost 5 bases. The CDR3 is 17 residues long. CDR1 is KGHSH, CDR2 LQKENI, per germline. The CDR3 bases are TGTGCCAGCTCACTCCCCTTAACTAGCGGGAGTTGGGAGACCCAGTACTTC. Protein sequence: CASSLPLTSGSWETQYF.